This T cell receptor (beta chain) was documented in a study of T cells in Graves' hyperthyroidism and ophthalmopathy. This clonotype was observed a few times. Germline CDR1 SGHNT, CDR2 YENEEA. CDR3 length: 14 residues. Trimming shortened V by 4 bases and J by 5 bases, and 14 bases separated the two germline ends. Exclusion followed for patients with uncontrolled infection, other autoimmune disease, pregnancy or lactation. Fresh peripheral blood, roughly 9.6 ml, was the source of the PBMCs. TCR beta CDR3 region amplification was performed from RNA transcripts. Initially, a first-round RT-PCR of the TCR CDR3 employed the HTBI primer set. From the multiplex PCR reads, TCRdb called clonotypes with MiXCR, one entry per CDR3 protein. The sample lists 350,000 or so distinct CDR3 sequences; about a sixth were seen once.

The clonotype comes from a woman aged 40 to 55 with Graves' ophthalmopathy. This chain links TRBV11-3 with TRBJ2-5; D is perhaps TRBD1 (5 bases). Material for sequencing was blood. CDR3 amino acids: CASSSGPPGETQYF. The CDR3 region has the DNA TGTGCCAGCAGCTCAGGGCCCCCCGGGGAGACCCAGTACTTC.